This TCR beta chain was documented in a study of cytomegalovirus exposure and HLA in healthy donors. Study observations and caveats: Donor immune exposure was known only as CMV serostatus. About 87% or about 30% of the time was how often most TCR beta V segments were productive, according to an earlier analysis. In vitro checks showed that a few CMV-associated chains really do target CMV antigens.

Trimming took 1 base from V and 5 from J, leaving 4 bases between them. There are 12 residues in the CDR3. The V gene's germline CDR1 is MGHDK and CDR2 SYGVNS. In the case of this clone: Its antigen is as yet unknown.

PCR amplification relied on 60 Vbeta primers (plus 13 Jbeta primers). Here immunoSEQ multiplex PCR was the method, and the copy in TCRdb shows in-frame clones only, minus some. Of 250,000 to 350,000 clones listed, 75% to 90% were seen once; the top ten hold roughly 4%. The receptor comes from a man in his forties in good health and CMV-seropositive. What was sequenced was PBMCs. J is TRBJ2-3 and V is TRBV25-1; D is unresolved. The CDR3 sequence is CASSESLDTQYF. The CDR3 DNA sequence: TGTGCCAGCAGTGAATCTTTAGATACGCAGTATTTT. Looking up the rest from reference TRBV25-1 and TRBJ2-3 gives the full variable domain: EADIYQTPRYLVIGTGKKITLECSQTMGHDKMYWYQQDPGMELHLIHYSYGVNSTEKGDLSSESTVSRIRTEHFPLTLESARPSHTSQYLCASSESLDTQYFGPGTRLTVL.